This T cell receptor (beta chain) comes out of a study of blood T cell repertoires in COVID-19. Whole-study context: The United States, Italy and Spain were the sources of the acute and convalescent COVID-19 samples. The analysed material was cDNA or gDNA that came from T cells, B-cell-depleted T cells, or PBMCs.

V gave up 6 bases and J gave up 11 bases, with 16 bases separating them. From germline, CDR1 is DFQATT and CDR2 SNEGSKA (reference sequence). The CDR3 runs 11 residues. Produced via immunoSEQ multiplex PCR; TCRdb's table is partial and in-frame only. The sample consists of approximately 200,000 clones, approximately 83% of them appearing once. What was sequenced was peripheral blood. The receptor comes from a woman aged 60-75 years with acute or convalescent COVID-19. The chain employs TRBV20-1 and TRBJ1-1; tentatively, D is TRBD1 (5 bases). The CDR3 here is CSANQGIGAFF. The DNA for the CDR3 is TGCAGTGCGAATCAGGGAATTGGGGCTTTCTTT.